The 4 T cell receptor beta chains given below trace back to one sample, sequenced in a study of T cells in Graves' hyperthyroidism and ophthalmopathy. Template material for amplifying TCR beta CDR3 regions consisted of RNA transcripts. The TCR CDR3 was amplified in a first-round RT-PCR using the HTBI primer set. TCRdb re-analysed the multiplex PCR reads in MiXCR, keeping a single row per CDR3 protein. The data hold hundreds of thousands of distinct CDR3 sequences, with 20% observed a single time. Source material: blood. Receptors originate from a man aged 30 to 39 with Graves' ophthalmopathy.

About this clonotype itself: A much more abundant neighbour one base away suggests this may be a read error. The chain links TRBV18 to TRBJ2-3, with 9 bases fitting TRBD1. The germline gives CDR1 KGHSH, CDR2 LQKENI. CDR3 length: 16 amino acids. In nucleotides, the CDR3 is TGTGCCAGCTCACCACGCACAGGGGGCGGCACAGATACGAAGTATTTT. It yields the protein CASSPRTGGGTDTKYF.

The table lists this clonotype with many counts. The chain carries TRBV11-2 and TRBJ2-2; D is possibly TRBD2 (6 bases). Germline V CDR1 and CDR2: SGHAT, FQNNGV. The CDR3 runs to 13 residues. Trimming left V 3 bases short and J 7 bases short, with 9 bases between. In DNA form, the CDR3 reads TGTGCCAGCAGCTTTGTCGGGGGCGGGGAGCTGTTTTTT. It is translated as CASSFVGGGELFF.

This clonotype showed up many times. The chain couples TRBV12-3 or TRBV12-4 to TRBJ1-2; 7 bases line up with TRBD1. Losses at the gene ends were 5 bases for V and 4 bases for J; bases not matched to a gene: 4. This CDR3 contains 13 residues. CDR3 nucleotides: TGTGCCAGCAGTCAGGACAGGCGCTATGGCTACACCTTC. Protein product: CASSQDRRYGYTF.

The rearrangement joins TRBV19 to TRBJ2-7; TRBD2 is a possible D gene (5 bases). The V end was cut by 1 base, the J end by 3 bases, with 10 bases between. This CDR3 contains 14 residues. Looked up from germline, CDR1 is LNHDA and CDR2 is SQIVND (reference sequence). The CDR3 coding sequence is TGTGCCAGTAGTATAGTGATGGGGAGCTACGAGCAGTACTTC. Protein product: CASSIVMGSYEQYF.